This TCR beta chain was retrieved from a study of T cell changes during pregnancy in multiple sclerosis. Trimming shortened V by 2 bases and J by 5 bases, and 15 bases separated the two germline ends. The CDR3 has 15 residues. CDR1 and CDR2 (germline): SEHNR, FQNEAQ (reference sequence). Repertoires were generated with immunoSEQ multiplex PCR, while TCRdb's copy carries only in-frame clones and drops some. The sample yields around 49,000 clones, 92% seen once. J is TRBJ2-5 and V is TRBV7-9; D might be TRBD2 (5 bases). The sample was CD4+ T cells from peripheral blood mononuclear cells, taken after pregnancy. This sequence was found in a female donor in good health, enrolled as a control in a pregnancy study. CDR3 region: CASSLSTARGETQYF. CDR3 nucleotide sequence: TGTGCCAGCAGCTTAAGTACAGCGCGAGGGGAGACCCAGTACTTC.